This TCR beta chain appears in the sequencing data of a study of beta chain features in type 1 diabetes. Naive, central memory, regulatory and stem cell-like memory cells within the CD4+ compartment were sorted using CD45RO/CCR7/CD25/CD127/CD95/CD27. Expressed TCRB transcripts got sequenced, as all isolated RNA was reverse transcribed. Sequencing was performed with immunoSEQ multiplex PCR; in TCRdb, only in-frame clones are kept and a portion is missing. The top ten clones hold 0.053% of a sample with fewer than 250,000 clones, around 68% of them seen once. Study-wide points: Any HLA effect on TCRB rearrangement was left unresolved by small sub-analyses.

The CDR3 sequence is 14 residues long. Trimming stripped 0 bases from V and 5 bases from J, with 14 bases between. The V gene's germline CDR1 is GTSNPN and CDR2 SVGIG (reference sequence). Comments on this clone: The antigen remains unidentified.

The specimen was naive CD4+ T cells from blood. The receptor's source is a man aged 25 to 45 in good health. The chain couples TRBV30 to TRBJ2-7; perhaps TRBD2 as D (5 bases). The CDR3 DNA follows: TGTGCCTGGAGTGTGGACTCCCGCAGGCACGAGCAGTACTTC. Protein: CAWSVDSRRHEQYF.